A single sample is the source of the 6 T cell receptor beta chains below, sequenced in a study of CD8+ T cells in alopecia areata. Treatment meaning: oral pan-JAK inhibitor, 5-10 mg twice daily. Investigators isolated RNA and reverse transcribed it into cDNA to act as the sequencing template. Clones were sequenced by immunoSEQ multiplex PCR, and TCRdb holds only the in-frame ones, with some missing. Of about 150,000 clones in the sample, roughly 54% are singletons; the top ten hold 15% to 20%. The source material was CD8+ T cells sorted from blood, sampled at week 4, from a patient treated with tofacitinib. Receptor source: a human donor with alopecia areata.

The V call is TRBV9, the J call TRBJ2-7; no firm D call. Trimming cost V 4 bases and J 9 bases, with 17 bases left between them. This CDR3 comprises 13 residues. Germline lookup yields CDR1 SGDLS and CDR2 YYNGEE. The CDR3 DNA reads as TGTGCCAGCAGCCCCATGGACGGGCTTGGGCAGTACTTC. The encoded protein is CASSPMDGLGQYF.

There are a few counts of this clone. The chain has TRBV27 and TRBJ1-2; possible D gene TRBD1, 5 bases. The germline V and J ends were trimmed by 8 bases and 4 bases, with 14 bases remaining between them. The CDR3 contains 13 residues. Germline CDR1 reads MNHEY; CDR2 reads SMNVEV (reference sequence). CDR3 region: CASGDSYLYGYTF. The CDR3 DNA is TGTGCCAGCGGAGACAGCTACCTCTATGGCTACACCTTC.

This clone was recorded a few times. The chain joins TRBV19 to TRBJ2-7; the match to TRBD1 covers 7 bases. After removal of 6 bases from V and 6 bases from J, the junction contained 5 bases not matched to a gene. CDR1 and CDR2 from the germline V gene are LNHDA and SQIVND (reference sequence). The length of the CDR3 is 12 residues. Written as DNA, the CDR3 is TGTGCCAGTAGCGACAGGGCACTCGAGCAGTACTTC. This sequence encodes CASSDRALEQYF.

The rearrangement uses TRBV27 and TRBJ1-5; D remains unclear. The ends were cut back, 3 bases at V and 3 bases at J, with 9 bases in the middle. Germline CDR1 MNHEY, CDR2 SMNVEV (reference sequence). CDR3 length: 14 residues. CDR3 in DNA: TGTGCCAGCAGTTTCACTGGGTCCAATCAGCCCCAGCATTTT. This gives the protein CASSFTGSNQPQHF.

The rearrangement uses TRBV11-2 and TRBJ1-6; D not certain. The CDR3 consists of 13 residues. V was pared by 1 base and J by 10 bases, with 8 bases between. Germline values: CDR1 SGHAT, CDR2 FQNNGV. CDR3 sequence reads: CASSLGLRSPLHF. CDR3 in DNA: TGTGCCAGCAGCTTAGGTTTGCGGTCACCCCTCCACTTT. The full variable domain, completed using reference TRBV11-2 and TRBJ1-6, is EAGVAQSPRYKIIEKRQSVAFWCNPISGHATLYWYQQILGQGPKLLIQFQNNGVVDDSQLPKDRFSAERLKGVDSTLKIQPAKLEDSAVYLCASSLGLRSPLHFGNGTRLTVT.

This clone was seen only a few times. The rearrangement uses TRBV13 and TRBJ1-1; D is undetermined. Germline CDR1 and CDR2: PRHDT and FYEKMQ (reference sequence). Trimming took off 0 bases at V and 3 bases at J, with 2 bases between the two ends. The CDR3 length is 12 residues. CDR3 loop: CASSLGHTEAFF. The CDR3 coding sequence is TGTGCCAGCAGCTTAGGCCACACTGAAGCTTTCTTT.